The T cell receptor beta chain under discussion was sequenced for a study of OX40 agonist ivuxolimab in advanced cancers. Study-wide results and caveats: Antigen targets of the expanded peripheral T cells went undetermined. Clonal expansion by week 6 occurred in CD4+ and CD8+ blood T cells (at 0.1 to 3.0 mg/kg).

This clone was seen once. Its antigen is undetermined. Patients who had autoimmune disease history or got systemic immunosuppression were left out. Looked up from germline, CDR1 is LGHNA and CDR2 is YNFKEQ. The length of the CDR3 is 14 residues. Trimming took off 2 bases at V and 7 bases at J, with 9 bases between the two ends. Data came from immunoSEQ multiplex PCR; TCRdb stores just in-frame clones and leaves some out. The sample records 120,000 or so clones, approximately 89% being singletons. This chain connects TRBV4-2 to TRBJ1-6; no clear D. The sequenced sample was CD4+ or CD8+ T cells sorted from blood, obtained in a trial of the OX40 agonist ivuxolimab. The origin of this receptor is an adult with an advanced solid tumor such as melanoma, head and neck, liver or kidney cancer. The CDR3 spells CASSQSTENSPLHF. The CDR3 region has the DNA TGTGCCAGCAGCCAATCTACCGAAAATTCACCCCTCCACTTT.